This passage covers 3 T cell receptor beta chains from one sample sequenced in a study of blood T cell repertoires in COVID-19. Assay used: immunoSEQ multiplex PCR; TCRdb lists only in-frame clones, some missing. The table includes tens of thousands of clones, 82% detected once. The sample taken for sequencing was peripheral blood. These receptors originate from an elderly woman with acute or convalescent COVID-19.

The CDR3, as DNA: TGCGCCAGCAGGGAACAGGGGGGAGGGGTGGGTACGCAGTATTTT. Residues: CASREQGGGVGTQYF. The V and J genes are TRBV4-1 and TRBJ2-3; D is possibly TRBD1 (8 bases). This CDR3 comprises 15 residues. CDR1 MGHRA and CDR2 YSYEKL come from the germline V gene. V lost 6 bases, J lost 8 bases, and 21 bases lay in between.

This chain links TRBV27 with TRBJ2-2, with a tentative D call TRBD2 (6 bases). Per the germline V gene, CDR1 is MNHEY and CDR2 is SMNVEV (reference sequence). The CDR3 extends over 14 amino acids. V shed 6 bases and J shed 4 bases, with 12 bases lying between them. In DNA, the CDR3 is TGTGCCAGCAGCCCGGGAGTAGGCACCGGGGAGCTGTTTTTT. This sequence encodes CASSPGVGTGELFF.

This chain uses TRBV6-5 with TRBJ1-2; no clear D gene. Trimming cost V 7 bases and J 4 bases, with 7 bases left between them. Germline V gene sequence: CDR1 MNHEY, CDR2 SVGAGI. The CDR3 contains 11 residues. The DNA for the CDR3 is TGTGCCAGCACCCGGGGCTATGGCTACACCTTC. Protein product: CASTRGYGYTF.